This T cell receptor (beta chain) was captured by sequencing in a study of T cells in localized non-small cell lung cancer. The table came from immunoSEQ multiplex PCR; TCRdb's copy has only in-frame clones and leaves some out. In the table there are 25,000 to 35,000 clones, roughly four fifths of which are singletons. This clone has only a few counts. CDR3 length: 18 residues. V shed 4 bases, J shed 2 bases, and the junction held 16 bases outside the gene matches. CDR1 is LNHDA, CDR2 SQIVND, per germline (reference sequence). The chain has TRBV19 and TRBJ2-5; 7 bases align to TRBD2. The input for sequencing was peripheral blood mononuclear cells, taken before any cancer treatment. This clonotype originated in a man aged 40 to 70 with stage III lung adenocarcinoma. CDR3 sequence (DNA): TGTGCCAGTAGTAGGCCCCCCCTAACTAGCGAACTACAAGAGACCCAGTACTTC. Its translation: CASSRPPLTSELQETQYF.